This TCR beta chain was found in a study of CD8+ T cells in alopecia areata. Whole-study context: In an open-label trial, patients got 5 to 10 mg tofacitinib twice daily. Study-level results: Higher clonality was seen in lesional scalp than in normal scalp, especially in alopecia totalis/universalis. It was less clear whether patients shared TCRs than it was in mice, possibly because of HLA.

Patients with alopecia areata provided lesional scalp punch biopsies as well as peripheral blood. Between the trimmed V and J ends, which lost 1 base and 7 bases, there was a span of 14 bases. In germline, CDR1 is MNHNS, CDR2 SASEGT. There are 15 residues in the CDR3. cDNA prepared by RNA extraction and subsequent reverse transcription served as the template for sequencing. Assay: immunoSEQ multiplex PCR; the TCRdb copy retains only in-frame clones and omits some. This sample carries about 120,000 clones, about 47% of them seen once, and the ten largest clones take 15% to 20%. Note on this clone: The antigen remains unidentified.

The specimen was CD8+ T cells sorted from blood, collected at week 0. This rearrangement joins TRBV6-1 to TRBJ1-5; D is perhaps TRBD1 (6 bases). This sequence was found in a human donor with alopecia areata. CDR3 nucleotide sequence: TGTGCCAGCAGTGAAGGATTGGAGGGGGGGCAGCCCCAGCATTTT. Translated, it gives CASSEGLEGGQPQHF.